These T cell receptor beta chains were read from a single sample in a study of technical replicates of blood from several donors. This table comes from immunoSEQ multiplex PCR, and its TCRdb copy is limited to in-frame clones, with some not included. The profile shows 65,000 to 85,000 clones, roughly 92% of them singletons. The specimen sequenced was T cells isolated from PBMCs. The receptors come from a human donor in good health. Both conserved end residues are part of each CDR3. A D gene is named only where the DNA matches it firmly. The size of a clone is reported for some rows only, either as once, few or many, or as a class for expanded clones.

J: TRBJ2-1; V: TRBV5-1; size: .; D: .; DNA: TGCGCCAGCAGCTTGACGGAGGGCAATGAGCAGTTCTTC; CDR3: CASSLTEGNEQFF
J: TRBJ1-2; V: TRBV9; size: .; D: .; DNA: TGTGCCAGCAGCGCCGACACGCATCAGGCTGGCTACACCTTC; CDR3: CASSADTHQAGYTF
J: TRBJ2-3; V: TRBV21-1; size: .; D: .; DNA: TGTGCCAGCAGCAAACAGGGTTGGTCCACAGATACGCAGTATTTT; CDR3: CASSKQGWSTDTQYF
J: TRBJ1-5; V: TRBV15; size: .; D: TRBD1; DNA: TGTGCCACCAGCACTACAGGGGAGAGTCAGCCCCAGCATTTT; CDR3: CATSTTGESQPQHF
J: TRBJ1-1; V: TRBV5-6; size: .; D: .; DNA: TGTGCCAGCTTACCTTGGGGGGGGGTGAACACTGAAGCTTTCTTT; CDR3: CASLPWGGVNTEAFF
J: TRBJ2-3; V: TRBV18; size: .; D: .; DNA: TGTGCCAGCTCACCACCTTCACAGGTAACGCAGTATTTT; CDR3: CASSPPSQVTQYF
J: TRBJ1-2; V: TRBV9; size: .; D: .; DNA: TGTGCCAGCAGCGTAGGCGTCAGGGTAACAATCTATGGCTACACCTTC; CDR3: CASSVGVRVTIYGYTF
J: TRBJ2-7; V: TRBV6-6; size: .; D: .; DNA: TGTGCCAGCAGTTCCACTCGCGGGGCTAACGAGCAGTACTTC; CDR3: CASSSTRGANEQYF
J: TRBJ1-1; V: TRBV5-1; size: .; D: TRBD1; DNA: TGCGCCAGCAGCCGGGAGACAGGGGGGAACACTGAAGCTTTCTTT; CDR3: CASSRETGGNTEAFF
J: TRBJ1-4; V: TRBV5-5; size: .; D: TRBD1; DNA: TGTGCCAGCAGTTGGGGACAGGGAGAGGATGAAAAACTGTTTTTT; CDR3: CASSWGQGEDEKLFF
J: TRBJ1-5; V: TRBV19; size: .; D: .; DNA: TGTGCCAGTAGCCGGGACGGGAGGTTTCAGCCCCAGCATTTT; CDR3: CASSRDGRFQPQHF
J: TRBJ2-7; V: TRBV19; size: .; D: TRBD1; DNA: TGTGCCAGTAGAAACAGGGGTGATCCCGAGCAGTACTTC; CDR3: CASRNRGDPEQYF
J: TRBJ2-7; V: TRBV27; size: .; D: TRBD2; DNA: TGTGCCAGTTCCCGGACTAGCGGGAGAATAGACGAGCAGTACTTC; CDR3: CASSRTSGRIDEQYF
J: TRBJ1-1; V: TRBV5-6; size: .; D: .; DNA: TGTGCCAGCAGCTTCGGGGGGCGCTTATCCCTCTTT; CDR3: CASSFGGRLSLF
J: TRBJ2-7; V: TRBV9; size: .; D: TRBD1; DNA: TGTGCCAGCAGCGTGAGGACAGGGCACTCCTACGAGCAGTACTTC; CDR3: CASSVRTGHSYEQYF
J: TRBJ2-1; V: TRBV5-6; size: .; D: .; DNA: TGTGCCAGCAGCTTGGCAGGGAGGTACAATGAGCAGTTCTTC; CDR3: CASSLAGRYNEQFF
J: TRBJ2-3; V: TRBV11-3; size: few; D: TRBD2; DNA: TGTGCCAGCAGCTTAGGGACTAGCGGGAGCACAGATACGCAGTATTTT; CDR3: CASSLGTSGSTDTQYF
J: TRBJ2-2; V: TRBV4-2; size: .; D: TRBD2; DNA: TGTGCCAGCAGTCGCGGACTAGCGGGAGGGCCAACCGGGGAGCTGTTTTTT; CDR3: CASSRGLAGGPTGELFF
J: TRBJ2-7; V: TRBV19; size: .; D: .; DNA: TGTGCCAGTAGCCCTTTGTTGGGGCGAGAATCCTACGAGCAGTACTTC; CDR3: CASSPLLGRESYEQYF
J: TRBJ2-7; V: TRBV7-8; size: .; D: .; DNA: TGTGCCAGCAGCTTATCTACAGGGATCTCCTACGAGCAGTACTTC; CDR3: CASSLSTGISYEQYF
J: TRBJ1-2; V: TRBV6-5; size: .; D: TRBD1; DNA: TGTGCCAGCTCCGAACAGGGGAACTATGGCTACACCTTC; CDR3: CASSEQGNYGYTF
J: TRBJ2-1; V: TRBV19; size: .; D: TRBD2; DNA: TGTGCCAGTAGTATTCTTCGGGAGGCCCCCCCAAGTGAGCAGTTCTTC; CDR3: CASSILREAPPSEQFF
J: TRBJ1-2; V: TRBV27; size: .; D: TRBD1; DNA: TGTGCCAGCAGTAGGGATGGTCACAGGGGAGAAGGCTACACCTTC; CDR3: CASSRDGHRGEGYTF